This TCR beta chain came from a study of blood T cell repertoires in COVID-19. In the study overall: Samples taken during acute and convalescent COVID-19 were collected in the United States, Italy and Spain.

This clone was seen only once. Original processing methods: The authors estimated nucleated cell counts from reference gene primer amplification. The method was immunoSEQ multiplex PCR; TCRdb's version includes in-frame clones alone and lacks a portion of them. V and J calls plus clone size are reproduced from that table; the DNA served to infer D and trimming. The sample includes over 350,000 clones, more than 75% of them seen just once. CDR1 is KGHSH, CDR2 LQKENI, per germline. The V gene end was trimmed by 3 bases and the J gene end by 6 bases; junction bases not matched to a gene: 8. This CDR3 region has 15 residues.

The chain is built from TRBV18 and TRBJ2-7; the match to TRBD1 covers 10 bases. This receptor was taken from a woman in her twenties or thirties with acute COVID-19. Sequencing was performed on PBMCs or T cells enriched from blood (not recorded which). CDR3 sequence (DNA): TGTGCCAGCTCACCGACGACAGGGGGCGTCTTCGAGCAGTACTTC. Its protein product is CASSPTTGGVFEQYF.